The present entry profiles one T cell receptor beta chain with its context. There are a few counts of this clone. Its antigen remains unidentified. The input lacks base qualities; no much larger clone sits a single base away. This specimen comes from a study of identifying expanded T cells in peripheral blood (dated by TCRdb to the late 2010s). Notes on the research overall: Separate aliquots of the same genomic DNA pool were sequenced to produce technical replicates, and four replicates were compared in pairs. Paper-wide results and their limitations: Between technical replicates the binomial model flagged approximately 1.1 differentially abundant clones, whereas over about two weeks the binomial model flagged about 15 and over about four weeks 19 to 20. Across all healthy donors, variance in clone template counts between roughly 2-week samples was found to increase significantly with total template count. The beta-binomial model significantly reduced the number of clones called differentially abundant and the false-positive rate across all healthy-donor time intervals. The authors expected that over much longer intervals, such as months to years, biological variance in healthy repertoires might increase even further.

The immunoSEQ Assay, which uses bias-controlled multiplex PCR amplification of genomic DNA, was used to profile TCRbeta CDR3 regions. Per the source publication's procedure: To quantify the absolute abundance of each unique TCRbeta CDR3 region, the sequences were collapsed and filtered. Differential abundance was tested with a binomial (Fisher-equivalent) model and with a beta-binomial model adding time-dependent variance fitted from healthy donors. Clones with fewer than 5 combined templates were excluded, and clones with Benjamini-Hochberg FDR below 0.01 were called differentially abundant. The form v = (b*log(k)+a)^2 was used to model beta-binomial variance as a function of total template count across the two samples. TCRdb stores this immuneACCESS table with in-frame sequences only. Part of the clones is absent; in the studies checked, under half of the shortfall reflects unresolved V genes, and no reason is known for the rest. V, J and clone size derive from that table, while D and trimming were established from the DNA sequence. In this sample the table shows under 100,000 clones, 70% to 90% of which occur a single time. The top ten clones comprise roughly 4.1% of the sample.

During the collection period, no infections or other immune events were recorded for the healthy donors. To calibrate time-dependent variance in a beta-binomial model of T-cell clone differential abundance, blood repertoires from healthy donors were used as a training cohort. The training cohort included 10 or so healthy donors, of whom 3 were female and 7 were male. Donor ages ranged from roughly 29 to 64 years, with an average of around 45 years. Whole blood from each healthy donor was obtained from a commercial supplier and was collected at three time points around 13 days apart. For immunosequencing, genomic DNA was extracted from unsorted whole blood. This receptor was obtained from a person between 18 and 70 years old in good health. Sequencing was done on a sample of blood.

At the DNA level, the sequence is TGTGCTAGTGGCCTCGTTCAGGGGATAGCTGGGACTGAAGCTTTCTTT. This codes for CASGLVQGIAGTEAFF. The chain employs TRBV12-5 and TRBJ1-1, with TRBD1 tentatively as D gene (6 bases match). From the cysteine through the phenylalanine, the CDR3 covers 16 amino acids. The retained sequence is limited to the CDR3, 48 bases, with the frame set at the first base. V loses 6 bases, J loses 5 bases, and the germline ends lie 22 bases apart. As encoded in the germline V gene, CDR1 is LGHNT while CDR2 is FRNRAP.